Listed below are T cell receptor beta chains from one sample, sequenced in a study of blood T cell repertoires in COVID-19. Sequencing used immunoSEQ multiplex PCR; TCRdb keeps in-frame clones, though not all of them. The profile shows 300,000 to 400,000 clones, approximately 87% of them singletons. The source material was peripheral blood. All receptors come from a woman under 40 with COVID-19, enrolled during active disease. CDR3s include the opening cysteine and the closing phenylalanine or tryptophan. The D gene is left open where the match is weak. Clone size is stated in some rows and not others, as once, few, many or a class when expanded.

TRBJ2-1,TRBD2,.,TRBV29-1,TGCAGCGTTGGGACTAGCGGGAGCCATGAGCAGTTCTTC,CSVGTSGSHEQFF
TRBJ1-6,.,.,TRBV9,TGTGCCAGCAGGGACGGACATTACAGCTATAATTCACCCCTCCACTTT,CASRDGHYSYNSPLHF
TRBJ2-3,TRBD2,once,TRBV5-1,TGCGCCAGCAGCTTGGGCCGGCGGGAGTATCAAGATACGCAGTATTTT,CASSLGRREYQDTQYF
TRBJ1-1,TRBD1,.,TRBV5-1,TGCGCCAGCAGCTTGTTGACAGGGGCCAACACTGAAGCTTTCTTT,CASSLLTGANTEAFF
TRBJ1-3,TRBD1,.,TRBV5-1,TGCGCCAGCAGCCCAGGGACAGGACCAGGAAACACCATATATTTT,CASSPGTGPGNTIYF
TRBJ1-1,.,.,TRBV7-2,TGTGCCAGCAGCTTTGGCGGCAGGGAGGCCACTGAAGCTTTCTTT,CASSFGGREATEAFF
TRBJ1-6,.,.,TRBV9,TGTGCCAGCAGCGTAACAGACCATAATTCACCCCTCCACTTT,CASSVTDHNSPLHF
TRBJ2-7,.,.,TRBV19,TGTGCCAGTAGTATAGCGGCAGGGGGGAATGAGCAGTACTTC,CASSIAAGGNEQYF
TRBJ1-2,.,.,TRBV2,TGTGCCAGCAGTCTCTTTAGCTCCGCTAACTATGGCTACACCTTC,CASSLFSSANYGYTF
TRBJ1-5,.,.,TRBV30,TGTGCCTGGAGTGTACAAAGGACAGTTAATAGCAATCAGCCCCAGCATTTT,CAWSVQRTVNSNQPQHF
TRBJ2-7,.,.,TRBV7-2,TGTGCCAGCAGCCGGCACTCCGGGACTGAGCTGGAGAGGCAGTACTTC,CASSRHSGTELERQYF
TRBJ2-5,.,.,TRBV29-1,TGCAGCGTCAAGCAGGGTTCCCAAGAGACCCAGTACTTC,CSVKQGSQETQYF
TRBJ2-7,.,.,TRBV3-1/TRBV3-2,TGTGCCAGCAGCTTCAGGGGTAGCGAGCAGTACTTC,CASSFRGSEQYF
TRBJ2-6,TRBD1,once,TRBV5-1,TGCGCCAGCAGCATGACAGGGTCTGGGGCCAACGTCCTGACTTTC,CASSMTGSGANVLTF
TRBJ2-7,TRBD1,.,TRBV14,TGTGCCAGCAGCCAAGGGACGGGACAGGTCTCCTACGAGCAGTACTTC,CASSQGTGQVSYEQYF
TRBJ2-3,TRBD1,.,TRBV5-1,TGCGCCAGCAGCTTGGCGGGGACAGGGGGCGATACGCAGTATTTT,CASSLAGTGGDTQYF
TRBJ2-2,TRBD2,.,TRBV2,TGTGCCAGCACCCAAGGGACTAGCGTGACCGGGGAGCTGTTTTTT,CASTQGTSVTGELFF
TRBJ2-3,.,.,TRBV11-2,TGTGCCAGCCGAGTACTCGTGTCAGATACGCAGTATTTT,CASRVLVSDTQYF
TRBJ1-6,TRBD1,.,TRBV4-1,TGCGCCAGCAGCCAAGATACGGAGACAGGGGCTTCACCCCTCCACTTT,CASSQDTETGASPLHF
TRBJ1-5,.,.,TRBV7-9,TGTGCCAGCAGCGATGACGGGTATCAGCCCCAGCATTTT,CASSDDGYQPQHF
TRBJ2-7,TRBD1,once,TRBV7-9,TGTGCCAGCAGCCCCGGGACAGGGAGCTACGAGCAGTACTTC,CASSPGTGSYEQYF
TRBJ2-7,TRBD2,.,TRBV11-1,TGTGCCAGCAGCCCACCTGGAGGACTAGCGACCTACGAGCAGTACTTC,CASSPPGGLATYEQYF
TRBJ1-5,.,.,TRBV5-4,TGTGCCAGCAGCTGGTGGGGAGAGAATCAGCCCCAGCATTTT,CASSWWGENQPQHF
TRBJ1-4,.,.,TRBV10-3,TGTGCCATCAGTGTGACATATACAGCAACTAATGAAAAACTGTTTTTT,CAISVTYTATNEKLFF
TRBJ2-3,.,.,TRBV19,TGTGCCAGTAGTATGTTACCAGGGGCCACAGATACGCAGTATTTT,CASSMLPGATDTQYF
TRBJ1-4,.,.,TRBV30,TGTGCCTGTGCGGACAGAGGTGAAAAACTGTTTTTT,CACADRGEKLFF
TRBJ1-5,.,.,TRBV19,TGTGCCAGTAGTATAGAGGGCGGGAATCAGCCCCAGCATTTT,CASSIEGGNQPQHF
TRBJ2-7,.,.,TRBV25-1,TGTGCCAGCAGTAGGGGATTGACCGAGCAGTACTTC,CASSRGLTEQYF
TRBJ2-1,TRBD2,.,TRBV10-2,TGCGCCAGCAGTGAGAGAGGGGGGACTAGCGGGATATATGAGCAGTTCTTC,CASSERGGTSGIYEQFF
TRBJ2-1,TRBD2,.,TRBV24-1,TGTGCCACCAGTGATCCCACCGGGACTAGCGGCAATGAGCAGTTCTTC,CATSDPTGTSGNEQFF
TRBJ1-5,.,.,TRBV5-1,TGCGCCAGCAGCCCTAACGGGGGAAATCAGCCCCAGCATTTT,CASSPNGGNQPQHF
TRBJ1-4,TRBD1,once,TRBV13,TGTGCCAGCAGCGAGGGACAGGGGTACGAAAAACTGTTTTTT,CASSEGQGYEKLFF
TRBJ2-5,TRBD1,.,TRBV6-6,TGTGCCAGCAGTGCCCGGGACAGGGGCGAGACCCAGTACTTC,CASSARDRGETQYF
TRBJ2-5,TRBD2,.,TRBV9,TGTGCCAGCAGCACTACCGGGACTAGAGGCGAGACCCAGTACTTC,CASSTTGTRGETQYF
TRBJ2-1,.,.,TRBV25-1,TGTGCCAGCAGTGAAAGATCAGGATACAATGAGCAGTTCTTC,CASSERSGYNEQFF